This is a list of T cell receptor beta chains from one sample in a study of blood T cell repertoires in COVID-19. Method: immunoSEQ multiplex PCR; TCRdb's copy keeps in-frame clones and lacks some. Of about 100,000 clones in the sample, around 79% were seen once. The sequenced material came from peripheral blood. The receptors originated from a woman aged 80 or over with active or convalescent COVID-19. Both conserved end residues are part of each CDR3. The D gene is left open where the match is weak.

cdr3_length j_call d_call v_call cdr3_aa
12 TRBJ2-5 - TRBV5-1 CASMGGGETQYF
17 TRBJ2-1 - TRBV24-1 CATSDATGGFSYNEQFF
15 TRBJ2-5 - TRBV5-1 CASSLLPGLVETQYF
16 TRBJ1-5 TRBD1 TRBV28 CASISSGTGERKPQHF
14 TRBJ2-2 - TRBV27 CASSLGQNTGELFF
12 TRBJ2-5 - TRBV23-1 CASSLGEETQYF
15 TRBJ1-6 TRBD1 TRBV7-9 CASSSRGRANSPLHF
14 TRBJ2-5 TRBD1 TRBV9 CASSTRDRGGIQYF
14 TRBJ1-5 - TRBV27 CASSSPPGFQPQHF
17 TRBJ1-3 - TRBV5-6 CASSRSLRDNSGNTIYF
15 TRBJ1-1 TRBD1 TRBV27 CASSSIETGDRQAFF
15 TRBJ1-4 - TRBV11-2 CASRRPGATNEKLFF
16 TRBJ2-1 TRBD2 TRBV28 CASSLYVGRVLNEQFF
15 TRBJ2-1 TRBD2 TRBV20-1 CSASTVGGGYNEQFF
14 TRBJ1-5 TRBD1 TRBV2 CASSRTGLNQPQHF
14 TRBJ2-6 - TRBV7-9 CASSSTGWANVLTF